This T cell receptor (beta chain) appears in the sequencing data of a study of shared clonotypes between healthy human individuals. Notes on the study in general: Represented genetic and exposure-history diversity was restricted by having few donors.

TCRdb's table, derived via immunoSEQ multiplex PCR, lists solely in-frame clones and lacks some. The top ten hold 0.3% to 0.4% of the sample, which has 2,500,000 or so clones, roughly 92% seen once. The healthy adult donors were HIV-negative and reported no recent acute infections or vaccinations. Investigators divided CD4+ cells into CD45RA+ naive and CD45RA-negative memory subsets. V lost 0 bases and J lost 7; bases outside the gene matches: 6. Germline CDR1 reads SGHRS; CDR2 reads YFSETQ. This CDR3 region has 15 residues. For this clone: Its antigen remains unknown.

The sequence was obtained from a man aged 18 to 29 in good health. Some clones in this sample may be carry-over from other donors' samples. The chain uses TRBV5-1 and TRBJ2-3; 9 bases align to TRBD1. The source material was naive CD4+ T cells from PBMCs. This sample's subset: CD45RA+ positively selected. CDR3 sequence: CASSLEGTGSNTQYF. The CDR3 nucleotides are TGCGCCAGCAGCTTGGAAGGGACAGGGAGTAATACGCAGTATTTT.